The entry below gives a single T cell receptor (beta chain) sequence along with its context. The data originate from a study of blood T cell repertoires in COVID-19. CDR1 and CDR2 (germline): SEHNR, FQNEAQ (reference sequence). CDR3 length: 13 amino acids. Trimming took off 6 bases at V and 9 bases at J, with 15 bases between the two ends. Only in-frame clones appear in the TCRdb table, and some are missing; sequencing was by immunoSEQ multiplex PCR. The table records roughly 170,000 clones, 84% of them present only once. The specimen sequenced was peripheral blood. The sequence derives from a man aged 40-55 years who had recovered from COVID-19. The genes are TRBV7-9 and TRBJ2-1; D unresolved. The CDR3 sequence: CASSPTIPGEQFF. CDR3 in DNA: TGTGCCAGCAGTCCTACCATCCCGGGTGAGCAGTTCTTC.